The 24 T cell receptor beta chains in this list originate from one sample, sequenced in a study of shared clonotypes between healthy human individuals. Here immunoSEQ multiplex PCR was the method, and the copy in TCRdb shows in-frame clones only, minus some. This sample has about 2.4 million clones, with approximately 93% found just once. The material sequenced was naive CD4+ T cells from PBMCs. Noted subset: CD45RA+ positively selected. These receptor sequences come from a man between 18 and 35 years old in good health. Some clones in this sample may be carry-over from other donors' samples.

About this clone itself: One end of the junction is discordant with germline, which a read error may explain. CDR3 in DNA: TGTGCCAGCAGCCCTGACAAGGGGGCGAAGGACTTC. Translation: CASSPDKGAKDF. The V gene is TRBV7-9, the J gene TRBJ2-7; 7 nucleotides line up with TRBD1. Germline V gene data show CDR1 as SEHNR and CDR2 as FQNEAQ (reference sequence). The CDR3 is 12 amino acids.

The chain links TRBV28 to TRBJ2-4; possible D gene TRBD1, 6 bases. CDR1 MDHEN and CDR2 SYDVKM come from the germline V gene. CDR3 length: 14 amino acids. The V and J ends lost 7 bases and 4 bases respectively, with 14 bases between them. The CDR3 sequence is CASTLGAQKNIQYF. CDR3 nucleotide sequence: TGTGCCAGCACACTGGGGGCCCAAAAAAACATTCAGTACTTC.

This chain links TRBV18 with TRBJ1-2, with D possibly TRBD1 on 6 matching bases. Trimming took 3 bases from V and 6 from J, leaving 17 bases between them. The CDR3 has 15 amino acids. Germline CDR1 KGHSH, CDR2 LQKENI. The CDR3 DNA follows: TGTGCCAGCTCACCTACCACGACAGGAGGCGATGGCTACACCTTC. It is translated as CASSPTTTGGDGYTF.

The V gene is TRBV5-6, the J gene TRBJ1-1; D possibly corresponds to TRBD1 (5 bases). This CDR3 has 12 amino acids. Germline values: CDR1 SGHDT, CDR2 YYEEEE. Trimming pared 4 bases from V and 11 bases from J, leaving 15 bases between. The chain's CDR3 is CASSQSGVRAFF. The CDR3, as DNA: TGTGCCAGCAGCCAGTCGGGGGTGCGGGCTTTCTTT.

The chain couples TRBV7-9 to TRBJ2-1; D gene ambiguous. The germline CDR1 and CDR2 sequences are SEHNR and FQNEAQ (reference sequence). The CDR3 runs 14 residues. V was clipped by 5 bases and J by 6 bases, with 14 bases between them. The CDR3 bases are TGTGCCAGCAGCCCCCGAGATATAATCAATGAGCAGTTCTTC. Its translation: CASSPRDIINEQFF.

The chain joins TRBV4-1 to TRBJ2-7; TRBD2 matches at 13 bases. CDR3 size: 18 residues. J gave up 2 bases and V 4 bases, and 11 bases lay outside the gene matches. Germline values: CDR1 MGHRA, CDR2 YSYEKL. CDR3 in amino acids: CASSLPKSGTSGTYEQYF. Written as DNA, the CDR3 is TGCGCCAGCAGCCTTCCAAAGTCCGGGACTAGCGGGACCTACGAGCAGTACTTC.

The chain links TRBV6-6 to TRBJ1-5; D is perhaps TRBD1 (6 bases). This CDR3 comprises 14 residues. With 6 bases removed from V and 3 bases from J, the gap between germline ends came to 12 bases. Germline loops: CDR1 MNHNY, CDR2 SVGAGI (reference sequence). The CDR3 loop reads CASRLQGNNQPQHF. CDR3 bases: TGTGCCAGCAGACTCCAGGGGAACAATCAGCCCCAGCATTTT.

V is TRBV19 and J is TRBJ1-5; D uncertain. The CDR3 is 15 amino acids. V gave up 4 bases and J gave up 0 bases, with 10 bases separating them. Germline CDR1 and CDR2: LNHDA and SQIVND (reference sequence). The CDR3, as DNA: TGTGCCAGTAGTAAAGGACGGTATAGCAATCAGCCCCAGCATTTT. This codes for CASSKGRYSNQPQHF.

The gene calls are TRBV5-1 and TRBJ2-3; TRBD2 matches at 7 bases. The CDR3 covers 19 residues. CDR1 and CDR2 from the germline V gene are SGHRS and YFSETQ. V lost 1 base, J lost 2 bases, and 16 bases stayed unmatched. The CDR3 DNA follows: TGCGCCAGCAGCTTGTTAGGGTGGAACGGGAGGATAAACACAGATACGCAGTATTTT. Its protein is CASSLLGWNGRINTDTQYF.

V and J are TRBV4-3 and TRBJ2-1; D assignment may be TRBD1 or TRBD2 (6 bases each). V lost 4 bases to trimming and J lost 8 bases, with 18 bases between them. The length of the CDR3 is 15 residues. Germline-derived CDR1 and CDR2 are LGHNA and YSLEER. The CDR3 DNA is TGCGCCAGCAGCCTTAAAGTCCCGGGGGCGGATGAGCAGTTCTTC. This sequence encodes CASSLKVPGADEQFF.

This sequence joins TRBV6-6 and TRBJ1-4, with 8 bases identical to TRBD1. V gave up 5 bases and J gave up 7 bases; unmatched junction bases: 6. CDR3 length: 14 amino acids. Germline V gene data show CDR1 as MNHNY and CDR2 as SVGAGI (reference sequence). CDR3 in amino acids: CASSHGQGGEKLFF. CDR3 nucleotides: TGTGCCAGCAGTCACGGACAGGGTGGTGAAAAACTGTTTTTT.

The V call is TRBV28, the J call TRBJ2-2; D is uncertain. The length of the CDR3 is 12 residues. Germline V gene sequence: CDR1 MDHEN, CDR2 SYDVKM. The V gene lost 6 bases and the J gene lost 6 bases, with 8 bases spanning the gap. DNA of the CDR3: TGTGCCAGCAGACATGACCCCGGGGAGCTGTTTTTT. This sequence encodes CASRHDPGELFF.

J is TRBJ2-7 and V is TRBV6-1; 7 bases map to TRBD1. This CDR3 has 15 residues. The germline gives CDR1 MNHNS, CDR2 SASEGT. Trimming took 5 bases from V and 4 from J; bases not matched to a gene: 11. CDR3 sequence (DNA): TGTGCCAGCAGTCGACAACCGACGGGACAGTACGAGCAGTACTTC. It encodes CASSRQPTGQYEQYF.

The V gene is TRBV7-3, the J gene TRBJ2-3; no firm D call. Trimming pared 3 bases from V and 0 bases from J, leaving 13 bases between. The CDR3 runs 16 residues. Germline CDR1 and CDR2: SGHTA and FQGTGA. CDR3 protein: CASSFGYSLSTDTQYF. The CDR3 bases are TGTGCCAGCAGCTTTGGGTACAGCCTTAGCACAGATACGCAGTATTTT. Drawing the rest from reference TRBV7-3 and TRBJ2-3, the complete variable domain is GAGVSQTPSNKVTEKGKYVELRCDPISGHTALYWYRQSLGQGPEFLIYFQGTGAADDSGLPNDRFFAVRPEGSVSTLKIQRTERGDSAVYLCASSFGYSLSTDTQYFGPGTRLTVL.

Concerning this clone: At one boundary the junction diverges from the germline segment, which might be a read error. The chain employs TRBV2 and TRBJ1-1; D gene ambiguous. The CDR3 is 11 amino acids. Germline V gene sequence: CDR1 SNHLY, CDR2 FYNNEI. DNA for the CDR3: TGTGCCAGCAGTGAAGACCACAGCCGGTGCTTT. Translation gives CASSEDHSRCF.

The chain recombines TRBV5-1 with TRBJ2-3; TRBD2 matches at 9 bases. The V and J ends lost 0 bases and 5 bases, in that order; junction bases with no gene match: 10. The V gene's germline CDR1 is SGHRS and CDR2 YFSETQ. The CDR3 consists of 17 residues. CDR3 sequence (DNA): TGCGCCAGCAGCTTGGACCAAGGCGGGAGGGCAGGAGATACGCAGTATTTT. Its protein is CASSLDQGGRAGDTQYF.

This chain connects TRBV10-3 to TRBJ2-5; 10 bases map to TRBD2. The CDR3 covers 16 residues. Trimming took 4 bases from V and 5 from J; bases not matched to a gene: 10. Germline CDR1 ENHRY, CDR2 SYGVKD. In nucleotides, the CDR3 is TGTGCCATCAGTGCCGCTCCTAGCGGGGGCGGGGAGACCCAGTACTTC. Protein: CAISAAPSGGGETQYF.

This chain joins TRBV4-1 and TRBJ2-1; 16 nucleotides align to TRBD2. The V gene end was trimmed by 2 bases and the J gene end by 2 bases; junction bases not matched to a gene: 15. The CDR3 has 22 amino acids. Germline loops: CDR1 MGHRA, CDR2 YSYEKL. CDR3 sequence (DNA): TGCGCCAGCAGCCAAAGCGAAACCTGGGGGACTAGCGGGAGGGGCCCCTACAATGAGCAGTTCTTC. It codes for CASSQSETWGTSGRGPYNEQFF.

The J gene is TRBJ1-1, the V gene TRBV5-1, with D perhaps TRBD1 (5 bases). The CDR3 is 16 amino acids. Trimming took 0 bases from V and 3 from J, leaving 15 bases between them. The germline CDR1 and CDR2 sequences are SGHRS and YFSETQ. This chain's CDR3 is CASSLGLRGTHTEAFF. The CDR3 nucleotides read TGCGCCAGCAGCTTGGGTTTACGAGGGACCCACACTGAAGCTTTCTTT.

The rearrangement joins TRBV7-8 to TRBJ1-3; a weak D match, TRBD1 (5 bases). The CDR3 is 16 amino acids. CDR1 is SGHVS and CDR2 is FQNEAQ in the germline V gene. V lost 6 bases and J lost 0, with 15 bases in between. The CDR3 is CASRITGGISGNTIYF. Here the CDR3 DNA reads TGTGCCAGCAGGATCACGGGGGGAATCTCTGGAAACACCATATATTTT.

V gene TRBV5-6 combines with J gene TRBJ2-1; 14 positions match TRBD2. The CDR3 has 16 residues. CDR1 is SGHDT, CDR2 YYEEEE, per germline. The ends lost 5 bases at V and 4 bases at J; junction bases unmatched: 5. The CDR3 sequence is CASRGRTSGGYNEQFF. The CDR3 nucleotides are TGTGCCAGCAGGGGTAGGACTAGCGGGGGGTACAATGAGCAGTTCTTC.

The genes are TRBV7-9 and TRBJ2-2; the match to TRBD1 covers 7 bases. Germline-derived CDR1 and CDR2 are SEHNR and FQNEAQ (reference sequence). V trimming: 5 bases; J trimming: 1 base; junction bases outside the gene matches: 7. The CDR3 totals 16 residues. The CDR3 protein is CASSERTGQNTGELFF. Here the CDR3 DNA reads TGTGCCAGCAGCGAACGGACAGGACAGAACACCGGGGAGCTGTTTTTT.

The chain carries TRBV7-3 and TRBJ2-3, with D tentatively TRBD2 (7 bases). The V gene lost 4 bases and the J gene lost 10 bases, with 12 bases spanning the gap. This CDR3 is 12 amino acids long. Germline lookup yields CDR1 SGHTA and CDR2 FQGTGA. DNA of the CDR3: TGTGCCAGCAGCTCCAGGGGAGGGGCGCAGTATTTT. Translating gives CASSSRGGAQYF. Full variable domain (outside the CDR3, taken from reference TRBV7-3 and TRBJ2-3): GAGVSQTPSNKVTEKGKYVELRCDPISGHTALYWYRQSLGQGPEFLIYFQGTGAADDSGLPNDRFFAVRPEGSVSTLKIQRTERGDSAVYLCASSSRGGAQYFGPGTRLTVL.

On this clone: This may stem from a read error, because a much larger clone lies one nucleotide away. This same CDR3 is encoded by further DNA sequences in the sample. This chain links TRBV11-2 with TRBJ1-1; D perhaps matches TRBD1 (5 bases). The germline V and J ends were trimmed by 3 bases and 1 base, with 6 bases remaining between them. This CDR3 has 13 residues. In germline, CDR1 is SGHAT, CDR2 FQNNGV. In DNA, the CDR3 is TGTGCCAGCAGCTTGCAGGGGAACACTGAAGCTTTCTTT. Its translation: CASSLQGNTEAFF.